These 27 T cell receptor beta chains originate from one sample sequenced in a study of Tregs in tolerant kidney transplant recipients. Recipients received nonmyeloablative bone marrow transplants from related graft donors, with transient mixed chimerism. Some clones are missing from TCRdb's copy, which holds only in-frame ones; the method was immunoSEQ multiplex PCR. This sample has around 61,000 clones, with around 87% found just once. Sequencing was performed on CD4+ T cells from blood (PBMCs), taken 6 months after the transplant. The receptors were gathered from a human patient who received a combined kidney and bone marrow transplant. The graft donor may account for some of the T cells.

The genes are TRBV25-1 and TRBJ2-3, with 7 bases matching TRBD2. Per germline, CDR1 MGHDK and CDR2 SYGVNS. The CDR3 runs to 16 residues. After removal of 4 bases from V and 2 bases from J, the junction contained 9 bases not matched to a gene. The CDR3 coding sequence is TGTGCCAGCAGTGCCCGGGACTACTTAAACACAGATACGCAGTATTTT. This translates into CASSARDYLNTDTQYF.

This CDR3 is CASSPRQGAILHF. The CDR3 nucleotides are TGTGCCAGCAGCCCCAGACAGGGAGCCATCCTCCACTTT. The chain recombines TRBV9 with TRBJ1-6; 7 bases are a match to TRBD1. CDR3 length: 13 amino acids. With V trimmed by 4 bases and J by 15 bases, 10 bases remained unmatched. The germline V gene has CDR1 SGDLS and CDR2 YYNGEE.

This clone was recorded once. The genes are TRBV11-3 and TRBJ1-2, with 9 positions matching TRBD1. There are 13 residues in the CDR3. Germline assignment: CDR1 SGHNT and CDR2 YENEEA. J gave up 6 bases and V 5 bases, and 4 bases lay outside the gene matches. The CDR3 coding sequence is TGTGCCAGCAGCCCCGGGACAGGGAATGGCTACACCTTC. Residues: CASSPGTGNGYTF.

The V gene is TRBV7-9, the J gene TRBJ1-2; D may be TRBD1 (5 bases). CDR1 SEHNR and CDR2 FQNEAQ come from the germline V gene (reference sequence). V was cut by 1 base and J by 7 bases, with 10 bases left in between. CDR3 length equals 13 residues. The CDR3 reads CASSLVQGSGYTF. CDR3 DNA sequence: TGTGCCAGCAGCTTAGTGCAGGGAAGTGGCTACACCTTC. Full variable domain (missing parts from reference TRBV7-9 and TRBJ1-2): DTGVSQNPRHKITKRGQNVTFRCDPISEHNRLYWYRQTLGQGPEFLTYFQNEAQLEKSRLLSDRFSAERPKGSFSTLEIQRTEQGDSAMYLCASSLVQGSGYTFGSGTRLTVV.

The V call is TRBV12-1, the J call TRBJ2-1; the tabulated D call, TRBD1, remains unverified against the DNA. TRBV12-1 is a pseudogene. CDR3 length: 16 residues. The CDR3 protein is CASSFRTGEYYNEQFF. CDR3 nucleotides: TGTGCCAGCAGCTTCAGGACAGGGGAATACTACAATGAGCAGTTCTTC.

V is TRBV6-1 and J is TRBJ2-5; 10 bases map to TRBD1. This CDR3 is built from 15 residues. Germline assignment: CDR1 MNHNS and CDR2 SASEGT. The trim removed 3 bases at V and 0 bases at J, leaving 1 base unmatched. CDR3 region: CASSEGQGHQETQYF. The CDR3 nucleotides read TGTGCCAGCAGTGAGGGACAGGGGCACCAAGAGACCCAGTACTTC.

This clone was recorded a few times. As DNA, the CDR3 is TGTGCCATCAGTGAACAGGGCAGAAGTTTCACTGAAGCTTTCTTT. This codes for CAISEQGRSFTEAFF. The chain recombines TRBV10-3 with TRBJ1-1; D possibly corresponds to TRBD1 (6 bases). Trimming left V 3 bases short and J 4 bases short, with 15 bases between. In germline, CDR1 is ENHRY, CDR2 SYGVKD. The CDR3 length is 15 residues.

V usage is TRBV27 and J usage is TRBJ2-7, with 7 bases matching TRBD1. The junction had 26 bases not matched to a gene; V was cut back by 5 bases and J by 7 bases. Germline V gives CDR1 MNHEY, CDR2 SMNVEV (reference sequence). This CDR3 spans 19 amino acids. The CDR3 is CASSPLGQLTYSGVGEQYF. Written as DNA, the CDR3 is TGTGCCAGCAGTCCCCTGGGACAGCTCACGTATTCTGGCGTCGGGGAGCAGTACTTC.

The chain couples TRBV7-3 to TRBJ2-3, with 8 positions matching TRBD1. This CDR3 comprises 15 residues. Germline CDR1 reads SGHTA; CDR2 reads FQGTGA. The J segment lost 6 bases and the V segment lost 5 bases, leaving 10 bases of the junction unmatched. CDR3 residues: CASSPGGRVRDTQYF. The CDR3 coding sequence is TGTGCCAGCAGCCCAGGGGGCAGGGTCCGGGATACGCAGTATTTT.

J is TRBJ1-3 and V is TRBV5-4, with D possibly TRBD1 on 6 matching bases. The CDR3 sequence is 14 residues long. Germline assignment: CDR1 SGHNT and CDR2 YYREEE (reference sequence). V was shortened by 4 bases and J by 2 bases, with 10 bases between the two germline ends. The CDR3 DNA follows: TGTGCCAGCAGCGCAGGGGATCCTGGAAACACCATATATTTT. Its protein product is CASSAGDPGNTIYF.

This clone occurred once. The rearrangement uses TRBV7-8 and TRBJ2-1, with 12 bases that match TRBD2. CDR3 length: 15 residues. The V gene's germline CDR1 is SGHVS and CDR2 FQNEAQ. Trimming removed 5 bases from V and 7 bases from J; junction bases left unmatched: 6. The CDR3 protein is CASSKLAGGPNEQFF. Written as DNA, the CDR3 is TGTGCCAGCAGCAAACTAGCGGGGGGCCCTAATGAGCAGTTCTTC. Based on the CDR3 plus reference TRBV7-8 and TRBJ2-1, the full variable domain is GAGVSQSPRYKVAKRGQDVALRCDPISGHVSLFWYQQALGQGPEFLTYFQNEAQLDKSGLPSDRFFAERPEGSVSTLKIQRTQQEDSAVYLCASSKLAGGPNEQFFGPGTRLTVL.

The chain links TRBV7-3 to TRBJ1-1; D is unclear. CDR1 SGHTA and CDR2 FQGTGA come from the germline V gene. V shed 5 bases and J shed 1 base, with 11 bases lying between them. The CDR3 is 14 amino acids. This CDR3 reads CASSPSSGNTEAFF. DNA of the CDR3: TGTGCCAGCAGCCCCTCGTCAGGGAACACTGAAGCTTTCTTT.

This clone has just one count. V gene TRBV6-1 combines with J gene TRBJ1-2; the D is unclear. The CDR3 has 15 amino acids. The V end lost 1 base, the J end lost 1 base, and 10 bases lay between the germline ends. Germline values: CDR1 MNHNS, CDR2 SASEGT. For the CDR3, the DNA is TGTGCCAGCAGTGAAGGCGGATGGCTTAACTATGGCTACACCTTC. Amino acids: CASSEGGWLNYGYTF.

The chain couples TRBV28 to TRBJ1-4, with D possibly being TRBD1 (5 bases). The CDR3 extends over 16 amino acids. V was clipped by 6 bases and J by 8 bases, with 22 bases between them. Germline-derived CDR1 and CDR2 are MDHEN and SYDVKM. The CDR3 region is CASSSRRSGDGEKLFF. DNA for the CDR3: TGTGCCAGCAGCTCCAGGAGATCGGGGGACGGAGAAAAACTGTTTTTT.

The DNA for the CDR3 is TGCGCCAGCAGCGTCGTAAGATTCAGCTCCTACAATGAGCAGTTCTTC. It is translated as CASSVVRFSSYNEQFF. The genes are TRBV5-1 and TRBJ2-1, with D unresolved. Germline V gene lookup returns CDR1 SGHRS and CDR2 YFSETQ. The CDR3 runs to 16 residues. Trimming removed 4 bases at V and 0 bases at J, with 14 bases between.

The rearrangement links TRBV6-6 to TRBJ2-7, with D perhaps TRBD2 (5 bases). Germline-derived CDR1 and CDR2 are MNHNY and SVGAGI (reference sequence). The CDR3 length is 15 residues. V lost 5 bases and J 9 bases, leaving 23 bases between the germline ends. The CDR3 DNA reads as TGTGCCAGCAGTCCCCCCGGGCCGGGGAATTCCGGGCAGTACTTC. As protein: CASSPPGPGNSGQYF.

The chain recombines TRBV19 with TRBJ1-2; tentative D call: TRBD1 (5 bases). V was pared by 7 bases and J by 6 bases, with 15 bases between. Germline-derived CDR1 and CDR2 are LNHDA and SQIVND (reference sequence). The CDR3 has 13 residues. CDR3 nucleotide sequence: TGTGCCAGTACTTGGGCGATAGGGGATGGCTACACCTTC. Translating gives CASTWAIGDGYTF.

The chain combines TRBV27 with TRBJ1-1; tentatively, D is TRBD1 (5 bases). V lost 1 base and J 0 bases, leaving 12 bases between the germline ends. There are 16 residues in the CDR3. In germline, CDR1 is MNHEY, CDR2 SMNVEV (reference sequence). The CDR3 here is CASSLLGQGMNTEAFF. Here the CDR3 DNA reads TGTGCCAGCAGTTTATTAGGCCAGGGCATGAACACTGAAGCTTTCTTT.

The chain couples TRBV25-1 to TRBJ2-2; 9 positions agree with TRBD1. In germline, CDR1 is MGHDK, CDR2 SYGVNS. The CDR3 spans 18 residues. Trimming removed 3 bases from V and 5 bases from J; junction bases left unmatched: 13. CDR3 amino acids: CASSDPPWGQGGTGELFF. As DNA, the CDR3 is TGTGCCAGCAGTGACCCCCCATGGGGACAGGGTGGTACCGGGGAGCTGTTTTTT. Full variable domain (missing parts from reference TRBV25-1 and TRBJ2-2): EADIYQTPRYLVIGTGKKITLECSQTMGHDKMYWYQQDPGMELHLIHYSYGVNSTEKGDLSSESTVSRIRTEHFPLTLESARPSHTSQYLCASSDPPWGQGGTGELFFGEGSRLTVL.

The table lists this clone with a count of one. The chain carries TRBV18 and TRBJ1-3; D is perhaps TRBD1 (5 bases). Between the trimmed V and J ends, which lost 2 bases and 2 bases, there was a span of 10 bases. CDR1 and CDR2 (germline): KGHSH, LQKENI. This CDR3 has 15 amino acids. DNA for the CDR3: TGTGCCAGCTCACCAAAACAGGAGACTGGAAACACCATATATTTT. Translation gives CASSPKQETGNTIYF.

The rearrangement joins TRBV4-1 to TRBJ2-1; the match to TRBD2 covers 7 bases. The V gene's germline CDR1 is MGHRA and CDR2 YSYEKL. V lost 4 bases to trimming and J lost 6 bases; unmatched junction nucleotides: 9. The CDR3 sequence is 15 residues long. The DNA of the CDR3 is TGCGCCAGCAGCCCCCGTGGCGGGAGAGCCAATGAGCAGTTCTTC. This codes for CASSPRGGRANEQFF.

This clone was observed a handful of times. The rearrangement uses TRBV9 and TRBJ2-5, with D perhaps matching TRBD2 (6 bases). Germline-derived CDR1 and CDR2 are SGDLS and YYNGEE. The CDR3 totals 15 residues. The V gene lost 0 bases and the J gene lost 2 bases, with 11 bases spanning the gap. This CDR3 is CASSVARGIQETQYF. In DNA, the CDR3 is TGTGCCAGCAGCGTAGCTCGGGGGATACAAGAGACCCAGTACTTC.

The gene calls are TRBV21-1 and TRBJ1-5; the table gives TRBD1 as D, unverified against the DNA. TRBV21-1 is a listed pseudogene. This CDR3 comprises 15 residues. CDR3 amino acids: CASSNNRQGNQPQHF. The CDR3 bases are TGTGCCAGCAGCAATAACCGCCAGGGCAATCAGCCCCAGCATTTT.

The J gene is TRBJ2-5, the V gene TRBV7-2; the D is unclear. This CDR3 comprises 14 residues. The V end lost 3 bases, the J end lost 1 base, and 9 bases lay between the germline ends. From germline, CDR1 is SGHTA and CDR2 FQGNSA. The CDR3: CASSFGAAQETQYF. The CDR3 DNA follows: TGTGCCAGCAGCTTCGGTGCGGCCCAAGAGACCCAGTACTTC.

The J gene is TRBJ1-5, the V gene TRBV6-1, with 9 bases aligning to TRBD1. Trimming took 2 bases from V and 4 from J; bases not matched to a gene: 6. The CDR3 contains 16 residues. Germline V lookup: CDR1 MNHNS, CDR2 SASEGT. This CDR3 is CASSELGQGFNQPQHF. DNA for the CDR3: TGTGCCAGCAGTGAATTGGGACAGGGCTTTAATCAGCCCCAGCATTTT.

The genes are TRBV11-2 and TRBJ2-1; TRBD2 is a possible D gene (5 bases). Germline values: CDR1 SGHAT, CDR2 FQNNGV. Deletions cut 0 bases from V and 7 bases from J, with 16 bases between. This CDR3 has 16 amino acids. The CDR3 DNA follows: TGTGCCAGCAGCTTAGATCGTGGAGCGGCGTGGAATGAGCAGTTCTTC. It is translated as CASSLDRGAAWNEQFF.

This rearrangement joins TRBV19 to TRBJ2-5, with a tentative D call TRBD2 (6 bases). The DNA matches TRBJ2-7 better at its end, which makes the J call doubtful. From germline, CDR1 is LNHDA and CDR2 SQIVND (reference sequence). The CDR3 contains 14 residues. CDR3 DNA sequence: TGTGCCAGCACAGATCACGGGAGAGCCTACGAGCAGTACTTC. Translating gives CASTDHGRAYEQYF.